The 25 T cell receptor beta chains given below trace back to one sample, sequenced in a study of cytotoxic CD8 clonotypes in ibrutinib-treated CLL. The table came from immunoSEQ multiplex PCR; TCRdb's copy has only in-frame clones and leaves some out. Here the sample spans 120,000 to 150,000 clones, 70% to 85% being singletons. The source was PBMCs, collected after 12 months of ibrutinib treatment. All receptors come from a human donor with chronic lymphocytic leukemia.

On this clone: Its ends do not fully match the called genes, so a read error is possible. The rearrangement uses TRBV27 and TRBJ2-7, with D possibly matching TRBD2 (6 bases). Germline CDR1 is MNHEY and CDR2 is SMNVEV (reference sequence). The CDR3 length is 15 residues. The CDR3 reads CASSGLGGKGYKQYF. The CDR3 DNA sequence: TGTGCCAGCAGCGGTTTGGGCGGGAAAGGCTACAAGCAGTACTTC.

The rearrangement uses TRBV18 and TRBJ2-5, with D maybe TRBD1 (6 bases). This CDR3 is built from 15 residues. Germline V gene lookup returns CDR1 KGHSH and CDR2 LQKENI. V lost 3 bases to trimming and J lost 5 bases, with 16 bases between them. The CDR3 DNA reads as TGTGCCAGCTCACCCACACAGGGACCGGGGGAGACCCAGTACTTC. It specifies CASSPTQGPGETQYF. Complete variable domain (other parts from reference TRBV18 and TRBJ2-5): NAGVMQNPRHLVRRRGQEARLRCSPMKGHSHVYWYRQLPEEGLKFMVYLQKENIIDESGMPKERFSAEFPKEGPSILRIQQVVRGDSAAYFCASSPTQGPGETQYFGPGTRLLVL.

The chain combines TRBV7-8 with TRBJ1-2, with 9 bases matching TRBD1. The CDR3 totals 16 residues. V was pared by 1 base and J by 4 bases, with 7 bases of the junction left unmatched. Per germline, CDR1 SGHVS and CDR2 FQNEAQ. In DNA form, the CDR3 reads TGTGCCAGCAGCTTAGACCGTAGGACAGGGGCCTATGGCTACACCTTC. Translating it yields CASSLDRRTGAYGYTF.

V gene TRBV4-1 combines with J gene TRBJ1-6; no clear D. This CDR3 contains 14 residues. Germline CDR1 and CDR2: MGHRA and YSYEKL. V was shortened by 6 bases and J by 7 bases, with 13 bases between the two germline ends. The CDR3 reads CASRYMDWNSPLHF. The CDR3 DNA sequence: TGCGCCAGCAGGTATATGGATTGGAATTCACCCCTCCACTTT.

The rearrangement uses TRBV7-8 and TRBJ1-1; no definite D call. Germline lookup yields CDR1 SGHVS and CDR2 FQNEAQ. The CDR3 runs 14 residues. V was trimmed by 0 bases and J by 11 bases, leaving 16 bases between them. For the CDR3, the DNA is TGTGCCAGCAGCTTAGCGGATGGTCGGGATAGGGCTTTCTTT. It is translated as CASSLADGRDRAFF.

In this sample, this clone turned up once. The rearrangement uses TRBV2 and TRBJ2-3; D is perhaps TRBD1 (6 bases). Trimming took off 7 bases at V and 2 bases at J, with 13 bases between the two ends. CDR1 is SNHLY and CDR2 is FYNNEI in the germline V gene. This CDR3 has 14 residues. The DNA of the CDR3 is TGTGCCAGCAAAGGACAGAGAACCACAGATACGCAGTATTTT. It is translated as CASKGQRTTDTQYF.

This clone has a handful of counts. This rearrangement joins TRBV5-5 to TRBJ1-5, with 8 bases identical to TRBD1. This CDR3 has 17 residues. Germline values: CDR1 SGHKS, CDR2 YYEKEE (reference sequence). Germline trimming cut 0 bases from V and 6 bases from J; bases unmatched to any gene: 11. CDR3 coding DNA: TGTGCCAGCAGCTTGGAGGGGGGGACAGGAACGACTCAGCCCCAGCATTTT. Its protein product is CASSLEGGTGTTQPQHF.

The chain has TRBV27 and TRBJ2-3, with D maybe TRBD2 (6 bases). The CDR3 sequence is 16 residues long. Germline V CDR1 and CDR2: MNHEY, SMNVEV (reference sequence). V was pared by 1 base and J by 2 bases, with 13 bases between. CDR3 sequence: CASSLYRGSNTDTQYF. CDR3 in DNA: TGTGCCAGCAGTTTATATCGGGGGAGCAACACAGATACGCAGTATTTT.

The gene calls are TRBV27 and TRBJ2-1; either TRBD1 or TRBD2 may supply D (5 bases each). Germline values: CDR1 MNHEY, CDR2 SMNVEV (reference sequence). This CDR3 comprises 13 residues. Trimming stripped 6 bases from V and 9 bases from J, with 15 bases between. The CDR3 sequence: CASSRDVGAEQFF. As DNA, the CDR3 is TGTGCCAGCAGCCGGGACGTGGGAGCTGAGCAGTTCTTC.

The V gene is TRBV6-5, the J gene TRBJ2-2; maybe TRBD2 (5 bases). V shed 0 bases and J shed 7 bases, with 6 bases lying between them. CDR3 length equals 13 residues. The germline V gene has CDR1 MNHEY and CDR2 SVGAGI. CDR3 sequence (DNA): TGTGCCAGCAGTTACTCGAGGGTCGGGGAGCTGTTTTTT. It encodes CASSYSRVGELFF.

The genes are TRBV28 and TRBJ1-6; D may be TRBD1 (5 bases). Germline lookup yields CDR1 MDHEN and CDR2 SYDVKM. This CDR3 spans 12 amino acids. V dropped 5 bases and J dropped 9 bases, with 8 bases sitting between them. This CDR3 reads CASSPQVSPLHF. The CDR3 region has the DNA TGTGCCAGCAGTCCACAGGTTTCACCCCTCCACTTT.

V and J are TRBV18 and TRBJ2-3; possibly TRBD1 for D (6 bases). Deletions cut 6 bases from V and 2 bases from J, with 15 bases between. CDR1 is KGHSH and CDR2 is LQKENI in the germline V gene. The CDR3 covers 15 residues. The CDR3 nucleotides read TGTGCCAGCTCGGATAGGGGACATTTCACAGATACGCAGTATTTT. It translates to CASSDRGHFTDTQYF.

CDR3: CASSLGLASGETQYF. The CDR3 region has the DNA TGTGCCAGCAGTTTGGGACTAGCTTCTGGGGAGACCCAGTACTTC. V gene TRBV27 combines with J gene TRBJ2-5; TRBD2 agrees at 9 bases. With 3 bases clipped from V and 5 bases from J, the junction kept 7 bases outside the gene matches. The germline V gene has CDR1 MNHEY and CDR2 SMNVEV (reference sequence). The CDR3 is made up of 15 amino acids.

The rearrangement joins TRBV2 to TRBJ1-1; TRBD1 agrees at 11 bases. V trimming: 6 bases; J trimming: 8 bases; junction bases outside the gene matches: 8. Germline V gives CDR1 SNHLY, CDR2 FYNNEI. The CDR3 sequence is 14 residues long. The CDR3 coding sequence is TGTGCCAGCAGCGGTCCGGGACAGGGGGAGGAAGCTTTCTTT. Residues: CASSGPGQGEEAFF.

This rearrangement joins TRBV11-3 to TRBJ2-3; D gene unclear. The CDR3 sequence is 14 residues long. The germline V and J ends were trimmed by 5 bases and 0 bases, with 9 bases remaining between them. Looked up from germline, CDR1 is SGHNT and CDR2 is YENEEA. CDR3 region: CASSSLRSTDTQYF. CDR3 nucleotide sequence: TGTGCCAGCAGCAGCTTAAGGAGCACAGATACGCAGTATTTT.

The CDR3: CASSASGQGQPLLSTYYGYTF. CDR3 in DNA: TGTGCCAGCAGTGCCTCGGGACAGGGTCAACCACTCCTTAGCACATACTATGGCTACACCTTC. The chain employs TRBV27 and TRBJ1-2; 9 bases agree with TRBD1. Germline assignment: CDR1 MNHEY and CDR2 SMNVEV (reference sequence). The CDR3 runs to 21 residues. The trim removed 5 bases at V and 3 bases at J, leaving 25 bases unmatched.

Only a few counts were recorded for this clone. The V and J genes are TRBV6-4 and TRBJ1-5; 11 nucleotides line up with TRBD1. The CDR3 runs 15 residues. V shed 5 bases and J 7 bases; nucleotides not matched to a gene: 7. The germline gives CDR1 MRHNA, CDR2 SNTAGT. The CDR3 region is CASSSGTGGNQPQHF. As DNA, the CDR3 is TGTGCCAGCAGTTCGGGGACAGGGGGAAACCAGCCCCAGCATTTT.

A few counts support this clone. The J gene is TRBJ2-7, the V gene TRBV27; 7 nucleotides line up with TRBD1. Germline values: CDR1 MNHEY, CDR2 SMNVEV (reference sequence). CDR3 length: 13 residues. The junction had 6 bases not matched to a gene; V was cut back by 4 bases and J by 6 bases. CDR3 coding DNA: TGTGCCAGCAGTTACCAACAGGGGCTCGAGCAGTACTTC. As protein: CASSYQQGLEQYF.

In regard to this clone: This may come from a read error, since a much larger clone is one base off. The rearrangement uses TRBV5-6 and TRBJ1-1, with TRBD1 identical over 9 bases. This CDR3 spans 13 amino acids. The J segment lost 3 bases and the V segment lost 4 bases, leaving 1 base of the junction unmatched. Per the germline V gene, CDR1 is SGHDT and CDR2 is YYEEEE. This chain's CDR3 is CASSRDRDTEAFF. The CDR3 nucleotides are TGTGCCAGCAGCCGGGACAGGGACACTGAAGCTTTCTTT.

The chain combines TRBV5-1 with TRBJ2-2; D possibly corresponds to TRBD2 (5 bases). The CDR3 sequence is 14 residues long. Germline V gives CDR1 SGHRS, CDR2 YFSETQ. V shed 0 bases and J shed 7 bases, with 10 bases lying between them. The CDR3: CASSLDPGNGELFF. Here the CDR3 DNA reads TGCGCCAGCAGCTTGGACCCCGGGAACGGGGAGCTGTTTTTT.

The chain links TRBV28 to TRBJ1-1, with TRBD1 matching over 10 bases. Germline-derived CDR1 and CDR2 are MDHEN and SYDVKM. CDR3 length equals 15 residues. With 5 bases clipped from V and 7 bases from J, the junction kept 10 bases outside the gene matches. The CDR3 DNA is TGTGCCAGCAGTCCGGGGGGACAGGGGAGAGGTGAAGCTTTCTTT. It encodes CASSPGGQGRGEAFF.

J is TRBJ2-7 and V is TRBV27, with D perhaps TRBD1 (7 bases). There are 17 residues in the CDR3. Between the trimmed V and J ends, which lost 6 bases and 1 base, there was a span of 22 bases. The germline CDR1 and CDR2 sequences are MNHEY and SMNVEV (reference sequence). Here the CDR3 DNA reads TGTGCCAGCAGACAGACAGGGACTTGGATTAGGTCCTACGAGCAGTACTTC. Its protein is CASRQTGTWIRSYEQYF.

CDR3 nucleotide sequence: TGTGCCAGCAGCCCGGGTAGCGGGTCCCTCACAGATACGCAGTATTTT. This translates into CASSPGSGSLTDTQYF. The chain joins TRBV11-2 to TRBJ2-3; TRBD2 aligns across 7 bases. The germline CDR1 and CDR2 sequences are SGHAT and FQNNGV. The CDR3 extends over 16 amino acids. J was trimmed by 2 bases and V by 5 bases; bases with no gene match: 10.

This chain joins TRBV5-5 and TRBJ1-3; D unresolved. The length of the CDR3 is 14 residues. Trimming left V 2 bases short and J 4 bases short, with 10 bases between. The germline V gene has CDR1 SGHKS and CDR2 YYEKEE (reference sequence). The chain's CDR3 is CASSFTVYGNTIYF. In DNA, the CDR3 is TGTGCCAGCAGCTTTACAGTCTACGGAAACACCATATATTTT.

The chain combines TRBV6-1 with TRBJ1-1; tentatively, D is TRBD1 (6 bases). Germline loops: CDR1 MNHNS, CDR2 SASEGT. CDR3 size: 13 residues. V shed 7 bases and J shed 1 base, with 10 bases lying between them. The CDR3 sequence: CASNQGGNTEAFF. CDR3 coding DNA: TGTGCCAGCAACCAAGGGGGGAACACTGAAGCTTTCTTT.